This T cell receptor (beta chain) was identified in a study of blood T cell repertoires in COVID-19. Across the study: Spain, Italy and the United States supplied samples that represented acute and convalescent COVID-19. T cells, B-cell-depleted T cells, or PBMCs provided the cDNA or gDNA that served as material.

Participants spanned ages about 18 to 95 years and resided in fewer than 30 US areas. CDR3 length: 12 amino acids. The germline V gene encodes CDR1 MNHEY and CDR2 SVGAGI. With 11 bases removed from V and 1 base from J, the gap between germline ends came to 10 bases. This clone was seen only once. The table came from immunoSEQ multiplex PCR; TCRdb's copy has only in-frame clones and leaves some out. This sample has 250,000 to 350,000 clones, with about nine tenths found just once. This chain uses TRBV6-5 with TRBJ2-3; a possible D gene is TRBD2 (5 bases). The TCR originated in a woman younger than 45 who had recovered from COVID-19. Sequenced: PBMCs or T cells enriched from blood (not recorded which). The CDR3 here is CAARAGTDTQYF. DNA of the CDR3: TGTGCCGCGCGGGCTGGCACAGATACGCAGTATTTT.